The 29 T cell receptor beta chains in this list originate from one sample, sequenced in a study of cytomegalovirus exposure and HLA in healthy donors. Primers for the PCR totalled 60 Vbeta and 13 Jbeta. Assay: immunoSEQ multiplex PCR; the TCRdb copy retains only in-frame clones and omits some. This repertoire includes 150,000 or so clones. Specimen: PBMCs. The source is a woman between 45 and 60 years old in good health and CMV-seronegative.

The J gene is TRBJ1-3, the V gene TRBV6-1; a possible D gene is TRBD1 (6 bases). This CDR3 is built from 13 residues. Germline assignment: CDR1 MNHNS and CDR2 SASEGT. V was shortened by 4 bases and J by 4 bases, with 8 bases between the two germline ends. The CDR3 sequence is CASSAGQGNTIYF. CDR3 DNA: TGTGCCAGCAGTGCCGGACAGGGAAACACCATATATTTT.

The chain combines TRBV30 with TRBJ1-3; D is possibly TRBD1 (6 bases). This CDR3 is 14 amino acids long. Germline CDR1 GTSNPN, CDR2 SVGIG (reference sequence). The V end lost 3 bases, the J end lost 4 bases, and 13 bases lay between the germline ends. The CDR3 DNA reads TGTGCCTGGAGGCGAGGGGGATCGGGAAACACCATATATTTT. Protein product: CAWRRGGSGNTIYF.

The genes are TRBV30 and TRBJ1-5; 9 bases fit TRBD1. This CDR3 contains 13 residues. In germline, CDR1 is GTSNPN, CDR2 SVGIG (reference sequence). With V trimmed by 3 bases and J by 4 bases, 1 base remained unmatched. Here the CDR3 reads CAWRGQGNQPQHF. The CDR3 DNA follows: TGTGCCTGGAGGGGACAGGGTAATCAGCCCCAGCATTTT. Filled out from reference TRBV30 and TRBJ1-5, the complete variable domain reads SQTIHQWPATLVQPVGSPLSLECTVEGTSNPNLYWYRQAAGRGLQLLFYSVGIGQISSEVPQNLSASRPQDRQFILSSKKLLLSDSGFYLCAWRGQGNQPQHFGDGTRLSIL.

This chain uses TRBV19 with TRBJ2-7, with D perhaps TRBD1 (7 bases). This CDR3 is 16 amino acids long. Trimming cost V 3 bases and J 4 bases, with 19 bases left between them. Germline V CDR1 and CDR2: LNHDA, SQIVND (reference sequence). CDR3 nucleotide sequence: TGTGCCAGTAGTATTGCTCAGGGGGGAGGCTTTTACGAGCAGTACTTC. This codes for CASSIAQGGGFYEQYF.

On this clone: One end of the junction does not line up with germline, which may come from a read error. The rearrangement uses TRBV4-2 and TRBJ2-5; 12 positions agree with TRBD2. Germline CDR1 is LGHNA and CDR2 is YNFKEQ. The CDR3 is made up of 13 amino acids. The CDR3 is CASNQEGTSGFYF. The CDR3 bases are TGTGCCAGCAACCAAGAGGGGACTAGCGGGTTCTACTTC.

The chain recombines TRBV6-1 with TRBJ2-7, with a tentative D call TRBD1 (5 bases). Trimming cost V 0 bases and J 0 bases, with 6 bases left between them. The CDR3 is made up of 14 amino acids. Per the germline V gene, CDR1 is MNHNS and CDR2 is SASEGT. The DNA of the CDR3 is TGTGCCAGCAGTGAAGCTGACAGCTCCTACGAGCAGTACTTC. This codes for CASSEADSSYEQYF.

In the case of this clone: Its ends do not fully match the called genes, so a read error is possible. The J gene is TRBJ1-5, the V gene TRBV30, with D uncertain. The CDR3 runs 13 residues. CDR1 and CDR2 (germline): GTSNPN, SVGIG (reference sequence). CDR3 sequence (DNA): TGTGCCTGGAGTGAAGTTAGCAGTCAGCCCCAGCATTTT. This sequence encodes CAWSEVSSQPQHF.

The chain employs TRBV5-4 and TRBJ2-7; 7 bases fit TRBD1. The J segment lost 0 bases and the V segment lost 3 bases, leaving 6 bases of the junction unmatched. CDR3 length: 15 residues. Germline values: CDR1 SGHNT, CDR2 YYREEE (reference sequence). The CDR3 sequence is CASSSQRQGSYEQYF. The CDR3 DNA reads TGTGCCAGCAGCTCGCAGCGACAGGGCTCCTACGAGCAGTACTTC. Variable domain in full (rest from reference TRBV5-4 and TRBJ2-7): ETGVTQSPTHLIKTRGQQVTLRCSSQSGHNTVSWYQQALGQGPQFIFQYYREEENGRGNFPPRFSGLQFPNYSSELNVNALELDDSALYLCASSSQRQGSYEQYFGPGTRLTVT.

The J gene is TRBJ1-2, the V gene TRBV7-9; D gene ambiguous. The germline CDR1 and CDR2 sequences are SEHNR and FQNEAQ (reference sequence). This CDR3 spans 14 amino acids. The germline V and J ends were trimmed by 1 base and 8 bases, with 14 bases remaining between them. The CDR3 is CASSLDSPRSGYTF. CDR3 in DNA: TGTGCCAGCAGCTTAGACAGTCCCAGGTCCGGCTACACCTTC.

J is TRBJ1-3 and V is TRBV4-1; D is ambiguous. The V and J ends lost 0 bases and 0 bases respectively, with 9 bases between them. CDR1 is MGHRA and CDR2 is YSYEKL in the germline V gene. CDR3 length: 16 residues. The CDR3 sequence: CASSQDEAYSGNTIYF. CDR3 in DNA: TGCGCCAGCAGCCAAGATGAGGCGTACTCTGGAAACACCATATATTTT.

The chain links TRBV27 to TRBJ2-7; D call uncertain. The CDR3 has 14 amino acids. Trimming took 2 bases from V and 1 from J, leaving 9 bases between them. Germline V gives CDR1 MNHEY, CDR2 SMNVEV (reference sequence). CDR3 sequence: CASSLRHTSYEQYF. The CDR3 DNA is TGTGCCAGCAGTTTACGTCATACATCCTACGAGCAGTACTTC.

In DNA form, the CDR3 reads TGTGCCAGCAGTTTCGCCCCTCCACAGGGGCAAACCTTCTATGGCTACACCTTC. This gives the protein CASSFAPPQGQTFYGYTF. The chain uses TRBV27 and TRBJ1-2; TRBD1 matches at 7 bases. The CDR3 runs 18 residues. Trimming took 3 bases from V and 4 from J; bases not matched to a gene: 17. Per the germline V gene, CDR1 is MNHEY and CDR2 is SMNVEV (reference sequence).

Worth noting for this clone: The junction shows a germline mismatch at one end, possibly a read error. The chain is built from TRBV5-6 and TRBJ2-7; D is ambiguous. This CDR3 spans 12 amino acids. Germline V gene data show CDR1 as SGHDT and CDR2 as YYEEEE. CDR3 sequence reads: CASSLALVAADF. As DNA, the CDR3 is TGTGCCAGCAGCTTGGCCTTGGTAGCTGCGGACTTC.

This chain links TRBV4-1 with TRBJ2-2, with D maybe TRBD2 (6 bases). With 4 bases removed from V and 8 bases from J, the gap between germline ends came to 20 bases. The CDR3 length is 16 residues. CDR1 is MGHRA and CDR2 is YSYEKL in the germline V gene. The CDR3 nucleotides read TGCGCCAGCAGCCCCGGGGTGGCGGGGAGGAGAGGGGAGCTGTTTTTT. Amino acid sequence: CASSPGVAGRRGELFF.

The chain carries TRBV11-3 and TRBJ2-5; no reliable D call. Trimming removed 0 bases at V and 7 bases at J, with 9 bases between. Per germline, CDR1 SGHNT and CDR2 YENEEA. The CDR3 length is 13 residues. The CDR3 sequence is CASSLDRSRTQYF. In nucleotides, the CDR3 is TGTGCCAGCAGCTTAGACAGGTCCAGGACCCAGTACTTC.

For the CDR3, the DNA is TGTGCCAGCAGCTTAGATACAGTCTATGGCTACACCTTC. It encodes CASSLDTVYGYTF. This chain links TRBV11-2 with TRBJ1-2; no reliable D call. The CDR3 loop spans 13 amino acids. Germline V gene lookup returns CDR1 SGHAT and CDR2 FQNNGV. Trimming pared 0 bases from V and 4 bases from J, leaving 6 bases between.

The chain links TRBV25-1 to TRBJ2-7, with D perhaps TRBD1 (5 bases). The length of the CDR3 is 13 residues. Looked up from germline, CDR1 is MGHDK and CDR2 is SYGVNS. Trimming stripped 1 base from V and 5 bases from J, with 9 bases between. Written as DNA, the CDR3 is TGTGCCAGCAGTGAATTAGGGGTGGACGAGCAGTACTTC. It specifies CASSELGVDEQYF.

The chain recombines TRBV27 with TRBJ1-5; 7 bases are shared with TRBD1. The CDR3 is 14 residues long. V was pared by 5 bases and J by 6 bases, with 7 bases of the junction left unmatched. The V gene's germline CDR1 is MNHEY and CDR2 SMNVEV (reference sequence). The CDR3 region has the DNA TGTGCCAGCAGTCCAGACAGGGTCATTCAGCCCCAGCATTTT. Translated, it gives CASSPDRVIQPQHF.

The gene calls are TRBV7-3 and TRBJ2-1, with a tentative D call TRBD2 (6 bases). From germline, CDR1 is SGHTA and CDR2 FQGTGA. The CDR3 is 20 residues long. V lost 1 base and J 0 bases, leaving 22 bases between the germline ends. As DNA, the CDR3 is TGTGCCAGCAGCTTAATCCCGATAGGGACTTACCGTAGCTCCTACAATGAGCAGTTCTTC. It translates to CASSLIPIGTYRSSYNEQFF.

The CDR3 here is CASSRLSGRIVDTQYF. In DNA, the CDR3 is TGTGCCAGCAGTCGACTTAGCGGGAGGATCGTAGATACGCAGTATTTT. The chain couples TRBV28 to TRBJ2-3; TRBD2 matches 10 bases. Germline V gives CDR1 MDHEN, CDR2 SYDVKM. V lost 5 bases, J lost 5 bases, and 10 bases stayed unmatched. The length of the CDR3 is 16 residues.

This chain links TRBV4-1 with TRBJ1-3; D remains unclear. The CDR3 is made up of 15 amino acids. With 1 base removed from V and 7 bases from J, the gap between germline ends came to 14 bases. Germline CDR1 is MGHRA and CDR2 is YSYEKL. CDR3 nucleotides: TGCGCCAGCAGCCAAGGAGGGAGCCTTATCAACACCATATATTTT. Encoded protein: CASSQGGSLINTIYF.

The V gene is TRBV6-5, the J gene TRBJ2-1, with a tentative D call TRBD1 (6 bases). The CDR3 totals 15 residues. Looked up from germline, CDR1 is MNHEY and CDR2 is SVGAGI. Trimming took 5 bases from V and 4 from J, leaving 15 bases between them. The CDR3 loop is CASSRPGTMYNEQFF. The CDR3 nucleotides read TGTGCCAGCAGTCGACCGGGGACAATGTACAATGAGCAGTTCTTC.

The gene calls are TRBV5-1 and TRBJ2-4; 8 bases line up with TRBD2. CDR1 is SGHRS and CDR2 is YFSETQ in the germline V gene. The CDR3 runs to 15 residues. V lost 0 bases to trimming and J lost 6 bases; unmatched junction nucleotides: 5. The CDR3 spells CASSLAGGRGNIQYF. In DNA, the CDR3 is TGCGCCAGCAGCTTGGCGGGGGGGCGCGGAAACATTCAGTACTTC.

This sequence joins TRBV5-6 and TRBJ1-5; TRBD1 is a possible D gene (5 bases). The CDR3 sequence is 12 residues long. Germline V gene data show CDR1 as SGHDT and CDR2 as YYEEEE. Trimming cost V 2 bases and J 9 bases, with 9 bases left between them. Here the CDR3 DNA reads TGTGCCAGCAGCTTCACCGGGGGGCCCCAGCATTTT. Translating it yields CASSFTGGPQHF.

The rearrangement links TRBV30 to TRBJ2-5, with 8 bases identical to TRBD2. The V gene's germline CDR1 is GTSNPN and CDR2 SVGIG (reference sequence). Losses at the gene ends were 4 bases for V and 2 bases for J; bases not matched to a gene: 6. This CDR3 contains 14 residues. This CDR3 reads CAWIAGLGQETQYF. The CDR3 DNA is TGTGCCTGGATAGCGGGACTAGGGCAAGAGACCCAGTACTTC. The variable domain in full, with the rest retrieved from reference TRBV30 and TRBJ2-5, is SQTIHQWPATLVQPVGSPLSLECTVEGTSNPNLYWYRQAAGRGLQLLFYSVGIGQISSEVPQNLSASRPQDRQFILSSKKLLLSDSGFYLCAWIAGLGQETQYFGPGTRLLVL.

Here the CDR3 DNA reads TGCGCCAGCAGCTTGTTGGCTAGCGGGAGGGACGAGCAGTACTTC. Its protein is CASSLLASGRDEQYF. The chain combines TRBV5-1 with TRBJ2-7; TRBD2 matches 12 bases. V shed 1 base, J shed 5 bases, and the junction held 4 bases outside the gene matches. Germline values: CDR1 SGHRS, CDR2 YFSETQ. There are 15 residues in the CDR3.

The rearrangement links TRBV9 to TRBJ2-3; 9 bases are shared with TRBD2. CDR3 length: 17 amino acids. V lost 0 bases, J lost 5 bases, and 10 bases stayed unmatched. Germline assignment: CDR1 SGDLS and CDR2 YYNGEE. CDR3 nucleotide sequence: TGTGCCAGCAGCGTAGAAGGCGGGAGGGCCGTTGGAGATACGCAGTATTTT. Translation: CASSVEGGRAVGDTQYF.

This chain links TRBV9 with TRBJ2-1; 9 bases align to TRBD2. In germline, CDR1 is SGDLS, CDR2 YYNGEE. The CDR3 has 19 residues. V gave up 7 bases and J gave up 1 base; unmatched junction bases: 18. This chain's CDR3 is CASSIGLAGRSGSYNEQFF. The CDR3 nucleotides are TGTGCCAGCTCCATAGGGCTAGCGGGGAGGTCTGGTTCCTACAATGAGCAGTTCTTC.

V is TRBV5-4 and J is TRBJ2-7; 14 positions agree with TRBD2. The CDR3 is 17 residues long. Germline V lookup: CDR1 SGHNT, CDR2 YYREEE (reference sequence). The V gene end was trimmed by 3 bases and the J gene end by 1 base; junction bases not matched to a gene: 6. In DNA form, the CDR3 reads TGTGCCAGCAGCTCGGGACTAGCGGGGGCCCTATCCTACGAGCAGTACTTC. This sequence encodes CASSSGLAGALSYEQYF.